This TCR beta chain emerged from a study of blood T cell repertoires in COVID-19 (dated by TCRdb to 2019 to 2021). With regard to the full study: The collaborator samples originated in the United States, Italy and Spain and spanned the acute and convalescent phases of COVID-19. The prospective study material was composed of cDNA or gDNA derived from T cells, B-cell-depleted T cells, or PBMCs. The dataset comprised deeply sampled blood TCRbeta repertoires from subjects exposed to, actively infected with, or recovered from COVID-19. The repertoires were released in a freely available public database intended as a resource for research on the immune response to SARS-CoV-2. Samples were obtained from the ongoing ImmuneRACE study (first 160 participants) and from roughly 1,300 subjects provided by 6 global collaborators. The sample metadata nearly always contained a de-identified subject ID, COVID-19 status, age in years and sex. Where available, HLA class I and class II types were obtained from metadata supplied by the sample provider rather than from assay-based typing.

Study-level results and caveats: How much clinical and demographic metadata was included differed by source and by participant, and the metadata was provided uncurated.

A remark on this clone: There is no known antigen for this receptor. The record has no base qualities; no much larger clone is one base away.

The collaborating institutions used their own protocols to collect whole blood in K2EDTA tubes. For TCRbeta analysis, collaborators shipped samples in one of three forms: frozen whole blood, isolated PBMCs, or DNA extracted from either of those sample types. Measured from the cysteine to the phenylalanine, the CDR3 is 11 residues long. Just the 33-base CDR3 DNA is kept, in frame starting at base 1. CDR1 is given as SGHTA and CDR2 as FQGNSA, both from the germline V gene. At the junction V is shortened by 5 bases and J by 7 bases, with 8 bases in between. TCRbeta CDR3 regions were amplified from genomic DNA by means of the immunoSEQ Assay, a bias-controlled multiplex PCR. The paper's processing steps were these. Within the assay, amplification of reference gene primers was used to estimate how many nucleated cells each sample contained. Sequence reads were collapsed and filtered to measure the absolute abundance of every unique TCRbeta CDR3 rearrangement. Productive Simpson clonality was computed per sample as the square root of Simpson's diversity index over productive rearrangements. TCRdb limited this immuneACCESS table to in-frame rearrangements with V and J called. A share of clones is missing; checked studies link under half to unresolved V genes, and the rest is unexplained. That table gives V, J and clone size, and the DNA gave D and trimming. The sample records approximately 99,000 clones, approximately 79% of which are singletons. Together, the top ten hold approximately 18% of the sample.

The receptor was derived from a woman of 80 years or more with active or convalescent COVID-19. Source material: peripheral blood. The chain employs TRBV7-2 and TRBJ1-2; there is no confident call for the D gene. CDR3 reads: CASSRGGGYTF. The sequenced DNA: TGTGCCAGCAGCCGCGGAGGTGGCTACACCTTC.